This T cell receptor (beta chain) derives from a study of CD8 T cells in ankylosing spondylitis. The V gene lost 5 bases and the J gene lost 10 bases, with 17 bases spanning the gap. The germline gives CDR1 SGHAT, CDR2 FQNNGV. The CDR3 runs 14 residues. In the case of this clonotype: Its antigen is as yet unknown.

A single record per CDR3 protein comes from TCRdb applying MiXCR to the 5' RACE reads. Here the sample spans more than 500,000 distinct CDR3 sequences, roughly 5.2% being singletons. General study results and limits: In ankylosing spondylitis blood, a motif of roughly eight highly homologous TCR beta variants appeared characteristic.

Material: blood, either unsorted or a sorted T cell fraction (not recorded which). The TCR originated in a male donor with ankylosing spondylitis. V is TRBV11-2 and J is TRBJ2-2, with D uncertain. The CDR3 DNA is TGTGCCAGCAGCAGCAAGCTATGGGGTGCGGAGCTGTTTTTT. This encodes CASSSKLWGAELFF.